The sequence of this T cell receptor (beta chain) was determined in a study of shared clonotypes between healthy human individuals. Notes on the study in general: A reduction in generation probabilities was seen for non-shared clonotypes relative to those shared by all four donors. Specimens sampled were limited to blood, with tissue repertoires likely differing. Clonotype sharing across a few donors was observed for 4% to 6.5% of naive CD4 clonotypes.

Note on this clone: The target antigen is unknown. Other DNA variants within this sample encode the same CDR3.

Naivety among CD8 cells was defined by CD45RO negativity and positive CCR7 selection, thereby excluding terminally differentiated effector memory CD45RA+ cells. Donation came from healthy HIV-negative adults that had no recent acute infections or vaccinations. Generated by immunoSEQ multiplex PCR, the TCRdb table keeps only in-frame clones and is missing some. Altogether about 2 million clones are present, around 96% being singletons, with the ten largest covering around 1%. This sequence originates from a young man in good health. The sequenced material came from naive CD8+ T cells sorted from blood.

CDR3 amino acids: CASSLDGTYEQYF. The CDR3 coding sequence is TGTGCCAGCAGTCTGGACGGGACCTACGAGCAGTACTTC. The chain uses TRBV6-5 and TRBJ2-7; weak D call: TRBD2 (5 bases). This CDR3 is built from 13 residues. The germline V gene has CDR1 MNHEY and CDR2 SVGAGI. Between the trimmed V and J ends, which lost 5 bases and 2 bases, there was a span of 10 bases.